This TCR beta chain was captured in a study of siplizumab effects on memory and regulatory T cells. Comments on this clone: As yet, its antigen is unknown.

Whole-study findings and limits: Proliferating Tregs from siplizumab cultures lacked functional confirmation of suppression.

CDR1 and CDR2 (germline): SEHNR, FQNEAQ (reference sequence). Trimming cost V 5 bases and J 8 bases; bases outside gene matches: 8. The CDR3 consists of 14 residues. Assay used: immunoSEQ multiplex PCR; TCRdb lists only in-frame clones, some missing. The sample carries about 97,000 clones, about 94% recorded once. The chain links TRBV7-9 to TRBJ1-2, with 10 bases lining up with TRBD1. This receptor was identified in a human donor in good health. The specimen sequenced was CD4+ T cells sorted from blood. The CDR3 loop is CASSAGQGLWGYTF. DNA for the CDR3: TGTGCCAGCAGCGCGGGACAGGGGTTGTGGGGCTACACCTTC.